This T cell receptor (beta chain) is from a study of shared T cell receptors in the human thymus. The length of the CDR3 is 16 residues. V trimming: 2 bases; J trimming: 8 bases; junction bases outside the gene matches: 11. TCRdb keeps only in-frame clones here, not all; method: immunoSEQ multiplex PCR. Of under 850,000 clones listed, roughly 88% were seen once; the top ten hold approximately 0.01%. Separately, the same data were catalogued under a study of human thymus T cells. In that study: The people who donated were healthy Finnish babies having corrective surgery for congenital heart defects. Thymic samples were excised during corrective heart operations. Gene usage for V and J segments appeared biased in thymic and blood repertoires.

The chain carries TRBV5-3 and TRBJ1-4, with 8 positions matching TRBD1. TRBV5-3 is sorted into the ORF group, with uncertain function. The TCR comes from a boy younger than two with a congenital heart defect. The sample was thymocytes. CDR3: CARSFRGDRGGEKLFF. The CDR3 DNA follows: TGTGCCAGAAGCTTTCGGGGCGACAGGGGTGGGGAAAAACTGTTTTTT.